This passage covers 19 T cell receptor beta chains from one sample sequenced in a study of CD8+ T cells in alopecia areata. Sequencing relied on a cDNA template that was reverse transcribed from extracted RNA. Assay used: immunoSEQ multiplex PCR; TCRdb lists only in-frame clones, some missing. This table has 170,000 or so clones, over 50% appearing once. Sequenced here: CD4+ T cells sorted from blood, sampled at week 0. Every receptor here comes from a human donor with alopecia areata.

The chain combines TRBV23-1 with TRBJ1-6, with D possibly TRBD1 on 5 matching bases. TRBV23-1 is classed as an ORF, of uncertain function. Trimming removed 6 bases from V and 4 bases from J, with 22 bases in between. The CDR3 consists of 18 residues. CDR3 in DNA: TGCGCCAGCAGACTTCCCAGCAGGGTGCCGGGATATAATTCACCCCTCCACTTT. Its translation is CASRLPSRVPGYNSPLHF.

The V and J genes are TRBV6-5 and TRBJ2-5, with 7 positions matching TRBD2. Unmatched junction bases numbered 12, after V lost 7 bases and J lost 7 bases. The CDR3 length is 14 residues. Germline V gene data show CDR1 as MNHEY and CDR2 as SVGAGI. The CDR3 DNA sequence: TGTGCCAGCATGGGAGGGTCTATTGGGGTGACCCAGTACTTC. Protein: CASMGGSIGVTQYF.

This clone was found a few times. The J gene is TRBJ2-3, the V gene TRBV5-1; D is undetermined. V lost 9 bases and J 2 bases, leaving 1 base between the germline ends. The CDR3 is 9 residues long. The germline CDR1 and CDR2 sequences are SGHRS and YFSETQ. The CDR3 coding sequence is TGCGCCACCACAGATACGCAGTATTTT. Protein: CATTDTQYF.

The chain couples TRBV5-1 to TRBJ2-3, with TRBD1 matching over 7 bases. The CDR3 runs to 16 residues. With 0 bases clipped from V and 4 bases from J, the junction kept 8 bases outside the gene matches. Germline V gene sequence: CDR1 SGHRS, CDR2 YFSETQ. The DNA of the CDR3 is TGCGCCAGCAGCTTGGAGGTCCGAGACAGGGCAGATACGCAGTATTTT. Its translation is CASSLEVRDRADTQYF.

The chain carries TRBV7-2 and TRBJ2-7; a weak D match, TRBD1 (6 bases). The CDR3 has 17 residues. Trimming took 5 bases from V and 2 from J, leaving 22 bases between them. The V gene's germline CDR1 is SGHTA and CDR2 FQGNSA. CDR3 sequence (DNA): TGTGCCAGCAGCAAATGGGGGCACCGGGACGGCACCTACGAGCAGTACTTC. Protein product: CASSKWGHRDGTYEQYF.

The chain joins TRBV5-4 to TRBJ2-4; tentatively, D is TRBD1 or TRBD2 (5 bases each). V was pared by 3 bases and J by 7 bases, with 17 bases between. The germline gives CDR1 SGHNT, CDR2 YYREEE (reference sequence). The CDR3 runs 15 residues. DNA for the CDR3: TGTGCCAGCAGCTCACCGGGCCGGGGCATGAACATTCAGTACTTC. Translated, it gives CASSSPGRGMNIQYF.

V gene TRBV5-1 combines with J gene TRBJ1-1, with D possibly matching TRBD1 (6 bases). The CDR3 totals 14 residues. The V gene's germline CDR1 is SGHRS and CDR2 YFSETQ. Trimming took 4 bases from V and 1 from J, leaving 11 bases between them. CDR3 coding DNA: TGCGCCAGCAGCCACTTACAGGGGAACACTGAAGCTTTCTTT. Amino acid sequence: CASSHLQGNTEAFF.

V usage is TRBV4-1 and J usage is TRBJ2-1; TRBD1 matches at 11 bases. With V trimmed by 0 bases and J by 7 bases, 5 bases remained unmatched. The CDR3 consists of 16 residues. Per the germline V gene, CDR1 is MGHRA and CDR2 is YSYEKL. CDR3 protein: CASSQDRTGGWNEQFF. The CDR3 DNA is TGCGCCAGCAGCCAAGATCGGACAGGGGGCTGGAATGAGCAGTTCTTC.

CDR3 loop: CASSEGDSRGRYTF. The CDR3 bases are TGTGCCAGCAGTGAAGGGGACAGCCGCGGGCGCTACACCTTC. V usage is TRBV6-1 and J usage is TRBJ1-2; 7 bases fit TRBD1. Germline values: CDR1 MNHNS, CDR2 SASEGT. This CDR3 is built from 14 residues. J gave up 9 bases and V 1 base, and 8 bases lay outside the gene matches.

This sequence joins TRBV11-1 and TRBJ2-5; 9 bases fit TRBD2. Germline CDR1 SGHAT, CDR2 FQDESV (reference sequence). The length of the CDR3 is 15 residues. The J segment lost 2 bases and the V segment lost 3 bases, leaving 4 bases of the junction unmatched. CDR3 nucleotide sequence: TGTGCCAGCAGCTTTTCTAGCGGGGCACAAGAGACCCAGTACTTC. It encodes CASSFSSGAQETQYF.

The chain combines TRBV20-1 with TRBJ2-5, with D unresolved. The germline CDR1 and CDR2 sequences are DFQATT and SNEGSKA (reference sequence). CDR3 size: 11 residues. CDR3 DNA sequence: TGCAGCCCAGGATGGAAAGAGACCCAGTACTTC. This codes for CSPGWKETQYF.

The V gene is TRBV10-3, the J gene TRBJ2-5; tentatively, D is TRBD1 or TRBD2 (6 bases each). This CDR3 has 13 amino acids. The V end was cut by 5 bases, the J end by 4 bases, with 11 bases between. Germline V gene lookup returns CDR1 ENHRY and CDR2 SYGVKD. The CDR3 region has the DNA TGTGCCATCAGTCTCGGGGGCGGAGAGACCCAGTACTTC. Translating gives CAISLGGGETQYF.

This chain connects TRBV29-1 to TRBJ2-1; TRBD1 might be the D (7 bases). The CDR3 spans 13 residues. The germline gives CDR1 SQVTM, CDR2 ANQGSEA. Trimming took 7 bases from V and 12 from J, leaving 22 bases between them. The chain's CDR3 is CSERTGASGGQFF. In DNA form, the CDR3 reads TGCAGCGAGAGGACAGGAGCGTCCGGGGGGCAGTTCTTC.

This chain joins TRBV19 and TRBJ2-7; D perhaps matches TRBD1 (5 bases). Trimming removed 3 bases at V and 3 bases at J, with 12 bases between. This CDR3 has 14 amino acids. Per the germline V gene, CDR1 is LNHDA and CDR2 is SQIVND (reference sequence). The CDR3 region has the DNA TGTGCCAGTAGTATTGGGCAGGGCGGCTACGAGCAGTACTTC. It encodes CASSIGQGGYEQYF. The entire variable domain, with the rest obtained from reference TRBV19 and TRBJ2-7, is as follows: DGGITQSPKYLFRKEGQNVTLSCEQNLNHDAMYWYRQDPGQGLRLIYYSQIVNDFQKGDIAEGYSVSREKKESFPLTVTSAQKNPTAFYLCASSIGQGGYEQYFGPGTRLTVT.

In this sample, this clone turned up a few times. The chain combines TRBV14 with TRBJ2-3, with D perhaps matching TRBD2 (7 bases). The CDR3 covers 16 residues. Trimming cost V 5 bases and J 2 bases, with 17 bases left between them. Looked up from germline, CDR1 is SGHDN and CDR2 is FVKESK. The CDR3 coding sequence is TGTGCCAGCAGCAATCAACGCGGGGGCAACACAGATACGCAGTATTTT. Its protein is CASSNQRGGNTDTQYF.

This clone was found a few times. The chain is built from TRBV11-2 and TRBJ2-1; weak D call: TRBD2 (6 bases). Trimming removed 1 base from V and 2 bases from J, with 12 bases in between. CDR3 length: 16 amino acids. CDR1 and CDR2 from the germline V gene are SGHAT and FQNNGV. The CDR3 region is CASSLVGGAPYNEQFF. DNA of the CDR3: TGTGCCAGCAGCTTAGTGGGCGGGGCTCCCTACAATGAGCAGTTCTTC.

The genes are TRBV6-5 and TRBJ1-1, with a possible D match to TRBD1 (5 bases). The V and J ends lost 5 bases and 4 bases respectively, with 17 bases between them. The CDR3 length is 15 residues. The germline V gene encodes CDR1 MNHEY and CDR2 SVGAGI. The CDR3 nucleotides read TGTGCCAGCAGTATAAGGGGTGGGCTAGGCACTGAAGCTTTCTTT. Its translation is CASSIRGGLGTEAFF.

J is TRBJ1-5 and V is TRBV20-1; TRBD1 aligns across 7 bases. V lost 5 bases, J lost 11 bases, and 6 bases stayed unmatched. Germline CDR1 and CDR2: DFQATT and SNEGSKA (reference sequence). The CDR3 is made up of 11 amino acids. The chain's CDR3 is CSAPAGGTQHF. As DNA, the CDR3 is TGCAGTGCTCCCGCAGGGGGGACCCAGCATTTT.

A single count supports this clone. Sequence at one end of the junction differs from germline and may be a read error. The J gene is TRBJ1-4, the V gene TRBV7-7; unclear D gene. CDR3 length: 16 residues. From germline, CDR1 is SSHAT and CDR2 FNYEAQ (reference sequence). The CDR3 loop reads CASSLSGIATNEKLFF. CDR3 coding DNA: TGTGCTAGCAGCTTAAGCGGGATTGCAACTAATGAAAAACTGTTTTTT.